This TCR beta chain was documented in a study of cytomegalovirus exposure and HLA in healthy donors. As regards this clone: Its antigen is as yet unknown.

General study points: According to a later analysis, TCR clusters from the first cohort tended to co-occur in the 100 to 150 validation repertoires.

The germline gives CDR1 SGHAT, CDR2 FQNNGV. The CDR3 is 16 amino acids. Trimming left V 1 base short and J 1 base short, with 11 bases between. Repertoires were generated with immunoSEQ multiplex PCR, while TCRdb's copy carries only in-frame clones and drops some. The sample records over 150,000 clones, 70% to 85% being singletons. This sequence originates from a woman aged 25 to 39 in good health and CMV-seropositive. V usage is TRBV11-2 and J usage is TRBJ2-1, with D maybe TRBD2 (6 bases). The specimen was PBMCs. The CDR3 DNA is TGTGCCAGCAGCTTAGGGGCAGGGAGGTCCTACAATGAGCAGTTCTTC. This encodes CASSLGAGRSYNEQFF.